These 10 T cell receptor beta chains were all obtained from the same sample, sequenced in a study of regulatory T cells in long-lasting Graves disease. Sample time point: newly diagnosed GD, antithyroid drugs for less than 3 months. After RNA was extracted from PBMCs, the TCR library was made from it. Arm-PCR with iRepertoire HTBI primers amplified the CDR3 regions for these TCR beta libraries. TCRdb re-called the multiplex PCR reads with MiXCR, one entry per CDR3 protein. Among hundreds of thousands of distinct CDR3 sequences listed, approximately 15% were seen once. These data were also filed under a second study, of T cells in Graves' hyperthyroidism and ophthalmopathy.

Sequenced here: peripheral blood mononuclear cells (PBMCs), sampled at new diagnosis, from a patient treated with antithyroid drugs. The receptors stem from a man aged 35 to 55 with Graves disease.

This clonotype was found many times. V usage is TRBV27 and J usage is TRBJ1-5; no clear D gene. The CDR3 covers 13 residues. V lost 5 bases to trimming and J lost 6 bases, with 11 bases between them. CDR1 is MNHEY and CDR2 is SMNVEV in the germline V gene (reference sequence). As DNA, the CDR3 is TGTGCCAGCAGTCCCCGACCTTTTCAGCCCCAGCATTTT. It is translated as CASSPRPFQPQHF.

This clonotype was found a few times. The gene calls are TRBV4-1 and TRBJ1-4; D call uncertain. The length of the CDR3 is 16 residues. Germline values: CDR1 MGHRA, CDR2 YSYEKL. Between the trimmed V and J ends, which lost 1 base and 1 base, there was a span of 10 bases. The CDR3 is CASSQAPTGTNEKLFF. The CDR3 DNA follows: TGCGCCAGCAGCCAAGCACCGACGGGAACTAATGAAAAACTGTTTTTT.

The chain uses TRBV7-6 and TRBJ2-2; maybe TRBD2 (6 bases). This CDR3 is 16 amino acids long. The germline CDR1 and CDR2 sequences are SGHVS and FNYEAQ. Trimming removed 1 base at V and 5 bases at J, with 14 bases between. In DNA, the CDR3 is TGTGCCAGCAGCTTAGAGCCTGGGGCGGGGACCGGGGAGCTGTTTTTT. Amino acid sequence: CASSLEPGAGTGELFF.

This clonotype was counted ten times or more. The V call is TRBV20-1, the J call TRBJ2-7; no definite D call. Germline values: CDR1 DFQATT, CDR2 SNEGSKA (reference sequence). V lost 1 base, J lost 5 bases, and 12 bases lay in between. This CDR3 contains 13 residues. The CDR3: CSARVDPSNEQYF. For the CDR3, the DNA is TGCAGTGCTAGAGTCGACCCATCGAACGAGCAGTACTTC.

This clonotype turned up a few times. The chain has TRBV20-1 and TRBJ2-6; D ambiguous. CDR1 DFQATT and CDR2 SNEGSKA come from the germline V gene (reference sequence). Trimming pared 4 bases from V and 4 bases from J, leaving 5 bases between. The CDR3 sequence is 12 residues long. The CDR3 DNA reads TGCAGTGCTATCCCCGGGGCCAACGTCCTGACTTTC. Its translation: CSAIPGANVLTF.

J is TRBJ1-1 and V is TRBV2, with D perhaps TRBD1 (5 bases). CDR1 and CDR2 from the germline V gene are SNHLY and FYNNEI. CDR3 length equals 14 residues. V was pared by 6 bases and J by 3 bases, with 14 bases between. In nucleotides, the CDR3 is TGTGCCAGCAGCGAGACGGGGCCCGACACTGAAGCTTTCTTT. Protein product: CASSETGPDTEAFF.

This rearrangement joins TRBV5-1 to TRBJ2-1; a weak D match, TRBD2 (5 bases). There are 17 residues in the CDR3. V was shortened by 4 bases and J by 0 bases, with 17 bases between the two germline ends. Germline CDR1 reads SGHRS; CDR2 reads YFSETQ. The CDR3 sequence: CASSLGERSNSYNEQFF. For the CDR3, the DNA is TGCGCCAGCAGCCTTGGGGAGCGTTCGAACTCCTACAATGAGCAGTTCTTC.

This chain joins TRBV19 and TRBJ2-1, with D unresolved. The V end lost 0 bases, the J end lost 7 bases, and 7 bases lay between the germline ends. In germline, CDR1 is LNHDA, CDR2 SQIVND (reference sequence). The CDR3 has 13 amino acids. CDR3 coding DNA: TGTGCCAGTAGTATAGATAGAAGGAATGAGCAGTTCTTC. This encodes CASSIDRRNEQFF. The full variable domain, in which reference TRBV19 and TRBJ2-1 provide the parts outside the CDR3, is DGGITQSPKYLFRKEGQNVTLSCEQNLNHDAMYWYRQDPGQGLRLIYYSQIVNDFQKGDIAEGYSVSREKKESFPLTVTSAQKNPTAFYLCASSIDRRNEQFFGPGTRLTVL.

The table lists this clonotype with many counts. This chain joins TRBV5-1 and TRBJ1-2; TRBD1 aligns across 9 bases. The trim removed 5 bases at V and 8 bases at J, leaving 7 bases unmatched. The CDR3 is 13 amino acids. The germline gives CDR1 SGHRS, CDR2 YFSETQ. The CDR3 region is CASRLTGGRGYTF. The CDR3 DNA reads as TGCGCCAGCAGATTGACAGGGGGTCGGGGCTACACCTTC.

V is TRBV7-2 and J is TRBJ1-5; D is undetermined. Deletions cut 2 bases from V and 1 base from J, with 15 bases between. This CDR3 comprises 17 residues. Germline-derived CDR1 and CDR2 are SGHTA and FQGNSA. CDR3 bases: TGTGCCAGCAGCTTAAACGCTAGGAGGGTGAGCAATCAGCCCCAGCATTTT. It codes for CASSLNARRVSNQPQHF.